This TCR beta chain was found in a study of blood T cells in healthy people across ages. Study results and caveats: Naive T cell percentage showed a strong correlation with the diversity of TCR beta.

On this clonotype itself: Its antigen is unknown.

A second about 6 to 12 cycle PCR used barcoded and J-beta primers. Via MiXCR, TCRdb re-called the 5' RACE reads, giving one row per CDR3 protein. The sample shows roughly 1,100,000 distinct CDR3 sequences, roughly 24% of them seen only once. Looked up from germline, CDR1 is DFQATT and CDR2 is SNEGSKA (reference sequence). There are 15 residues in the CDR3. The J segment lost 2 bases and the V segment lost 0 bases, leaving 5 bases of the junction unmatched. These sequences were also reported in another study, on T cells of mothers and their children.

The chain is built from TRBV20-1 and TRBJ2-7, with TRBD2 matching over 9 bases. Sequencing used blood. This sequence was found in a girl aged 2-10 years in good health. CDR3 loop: CSARDLGGGAYEQYF. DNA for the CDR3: TGCAGTGCTAGAGATCTGGGCGGGGGGGCCTACGAGCAGTACTTC.